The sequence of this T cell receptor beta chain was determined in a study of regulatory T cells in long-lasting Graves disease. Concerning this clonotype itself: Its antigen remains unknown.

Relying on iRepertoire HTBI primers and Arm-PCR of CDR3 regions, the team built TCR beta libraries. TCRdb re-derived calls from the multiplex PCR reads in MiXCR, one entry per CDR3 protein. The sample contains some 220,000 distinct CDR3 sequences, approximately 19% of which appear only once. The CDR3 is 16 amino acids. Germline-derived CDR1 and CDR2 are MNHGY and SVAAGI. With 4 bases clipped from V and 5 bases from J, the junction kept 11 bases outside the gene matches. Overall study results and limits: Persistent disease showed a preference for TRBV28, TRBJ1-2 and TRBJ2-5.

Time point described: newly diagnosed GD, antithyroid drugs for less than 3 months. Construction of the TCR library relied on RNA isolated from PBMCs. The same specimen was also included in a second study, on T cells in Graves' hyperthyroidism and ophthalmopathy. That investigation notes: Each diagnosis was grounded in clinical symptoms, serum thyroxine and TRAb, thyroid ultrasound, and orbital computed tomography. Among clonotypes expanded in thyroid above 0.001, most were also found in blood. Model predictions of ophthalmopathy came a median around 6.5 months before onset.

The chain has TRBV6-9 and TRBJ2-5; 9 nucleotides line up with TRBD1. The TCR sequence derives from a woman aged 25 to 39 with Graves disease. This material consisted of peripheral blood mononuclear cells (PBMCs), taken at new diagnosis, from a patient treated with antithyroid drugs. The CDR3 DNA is TGTGCCAGCAGTTCTTCCCCGGACAGGGGATGGGAGACCCAGTACTTC. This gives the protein CASSSSPDRGWETQYF.